The 17 T cell receptor beta chains below were found in one sample sequenced in a study of T-cell reconstitution after alpha-beta-depleted transplantation in children. Unique molecular identifiers featured in how the TCRbeta library was prepared. TCRdb reprocessed the PCR reads via MiXCR and lists one record per CDR3 protein. Of approximately 980,000 distinct CDR3 sequences in the sample, roughly 29% were seen once. The sample here was PBMCs, mostly from graft donor cells, taken 360 days after TCRalphabeta/CD19-depleted stem cell transplant. The receptors were sampled from a boy under two years old who had a stem cell transplant for SCID, so the T cells may come from the graft donor.

This clonotype was counted ten times or more. The chain uses TRBV5-1 and TRBJ2-7; possibly TRBD1 for D (6 bases). Germline-derived CDR1 and CDR2 are SGHRS and YFSETQ. The V gene lost 0 bases and the J gene lost 7 bases, with 11 bases spanning the gap. This CDR3 has 13 residues. The DNA for the CDR3 is TGCGCCAGCAGCTTGGTGATCAGGGGAGAGCAGTACTTC. Its protein product is CASSLVIRGEQYF.

A few counts support this clonotype. V and J are TRBV12-3 or TRBV12-4 and TRBJ2-3; D might be TRBD2 (5 bases). The CDR3 has 15 residues. V lost 6 bases and J lost 5, with 18 bases in between. CDR3 sequence (DNA): TGTGCCAGCAGCAAAGCTGATCCAGGAGGAGATACGCAGTATTTT. It specifies CASSKADPGGDTQYF.

This clonotype was counted a few times. The J gene is TRBJ2-5, the V gene TRBV28, with TRBD1 matching over 7 bases. Germline V gene sequence: CDR1 MDHEN, CDR2 SYDVKM. The CDR3 has 15 residues. V lost 6 bases and J lost 6; bases outside the gene matches: 13. The CDR3 is CASSPRGRFLQTQYF. The CDR3 region has the DNA TGTGCCAGCAGCCCTAGGGGGCGCTTCTTGCAGACCCAGTACTTC.

This clonotype was observed once. The chain is built from TRBV5-1 and TRBJ2-7; 9 positions match TRBD1. Germline-derived CDR1 and CDR2 are SGHRS and YFSETQ. This CDR3 contains 16 residues. After removal of 0 bases from V and 7 bases from J, the junction contained 11 bases not matched to a gene. In nucleotides, the CDR3 is TGCGCCAGCAGCTTGGCGGGACAGGGCGCGGCGACGGAGCAGTACTTC. Amino acids: CASSLAGQGAATEQYF. Complete variable domain (other parts from reference TRBV5-1 and TRBJ2-7): KAGVTQTPRYLIKTRGQQVTLSCSPISGHRSVSWYQQTPGQGLQFLFEYFSETQRNKGNFPGRFSGRQFSNSRSEMNVSTLELGDSALYLCASSLAGQGAATEQYFGPGTRLTVT.

This clonotype turned up a few times. The chain combines TRBV20-1 with TRBJ2-5; TRBD1 matches 7 bases. This CDR3 has 16 amino acids. Germline V gives CDR1 DFQATT, CDR2 SNEGSKA (reference sequence). V shed 6 bases, J shed 3 bases, and the junction held 16 bases outside the gene matches. As DNA, the CDR3 is TGCAGTGCCACCGGGACAGACTACCCTCGGGAAGAGACCCAGTACTTC. Its translation: CSATGTDYPREETQYF.

This clonotype has more than one count but fewer than ten. This chain joins TRBV7-3 and TRBJ1-1; 10 bases align to TRBD1. The ends lost 5 bases at V and 1 base at J; junction bases unmatched: 7. The CDR3 spans 16 residues. Germline V CDR1 and CDR2: SGHTA, FQGTGA. DNA of the CDR3: TGTGCCAGCAGCCAGGGACAGGGGCGAAGGAACACTGAAGCTTTCTTT. It translates to CASSQGQGRRNTEAFF.

The chain carries TRBV5-1 and TRBJ2-3; 13 nucleotides match TRBD2. The CDR3 totals 17 residues. V was pared by 3 bases and J by 6 bases, with 10 bases of the junction left unmatched. Germline V gene lookup returns CDR1 SGHRS and CDR2 YFSETQ. In nucleotides, the CDR3 is TGCGCCAGCAGCTATGGGGGACTAGCGGGGTTGCGGGATACGCAGTATTTT. This translates into CASSYGGLAGLRDTQYF.

The chain is built from TRBV28 and TRBJ2-6; no reliable D call. V was pared by 7 bases and J by 0 bases, with 13 bases between. The germline gives CDR1 MDHEN, CDR2 SYDVKM. This CDR3 has 16 residues. CDR3 in amino acids: CASTLTASSGANVLTF. Here the CDR3 DNA reads TGTGCCAGCACCTTAACCGCGAGCTCTGGGGCCAACGTCCTGACTTTC.

This chain joins TRBV5-1 and TRBJ2-5, with 7 bases that match TRBD1. J lost 1 base, V lost 5 bases, and 5 bases had no gene match. Germline CDR1 is SGHRS and CDR2 is YFSETQ. CDR3 size: 14 residues. The DNA for the CDR3 is TGCGCCAGCAGATTCCCAGGGGGCCAAGAGACCCAGTACTTC. Translated, it gives CASRFPGGQETQYF.

The V and J genes are TRBV20-1 and TRBJ1-5, with TRBD1 identical over 7 bases. The J segment lost 5 bases and the V segment lost 7 bases, leaving 17 bases of the junction unmatched. CDR1 is DFQATT and CDR2 is SNEGSKA in the germline V gene (reference sequence). CDR3 length: 16 residues. CDR3 DNA sequence: TGCAGTGTTCTACCCAGGGGGACAACTACCTATCAGCCCCAGCATTTT. This encodes CSVLPRGTTTYQPQHF.

The chain joins TRBV5-1 to TRBJ2-2; no reliable D call. There are 19 residues in the CDR3. Germline assignment: CDR1 SGHRS and CDR2 YFSETQ. The V end lost 1 base, the J end lost 0 bases, and 19 bases lay between the germline ends. The CDR3 coding sequence is TGCGCCAGCAGCTTGATTTATGAGGTGAAAGGGACGAACACCGGGGAGCTGTTTTTT. Protein sequence: CASSLIYEVKGTNTGELFF.

CDR3 DNA: TGTGCCAGCAGCCCATCTCGACTGGCGGGGGGGGGAAATGAGCAGTTCTTC. It is translated as CASSPSRLAGGGNEQFF. The chain joins TRBV2 to TRBJ2-1; 9 nucleotides agree with TRBD2. V lost 6 bases and J lost 7; bases outside the gene matches: 16. Germline values: CDR1 SNHLY, CDR2 FYNNEI. The length of the CDR3 is 17 residues.

This chain connects TRBV3-1 to TRBJ2-2, with D uncertain. With 7 bases removed from V and 1 base from J, the gap between germline ends came to 4 bases. Germline lookup yields CDR1 LGHDT and CDR2 YNNKEL (reference sequence). CDR3 length: 12 amino acids. In nucleotides, the CDR3 is TGTGCCAGCACACGGAACACCGGGGAGCTGTTTTTT. Its translation: CASTRNTGELFF.

Here the CDR3 DNA reads TGTGCCAGCAGCGTAGTGGGGGCCACAGATACGCAGTATTTT. This encodes CASSVVGATDTQYF. The chain employs TRBV9 and TRBJ2-3; possible D gene TRBD1, 6 bases. The germline V and J ends were trimmed by 0 bases and 2 bases, with 7 bases remaining between them. CDR1 is SGDLS, CDR2 YYNGEE, per germline. The CDR3 is 14 residues long.

This chain connects TRBV12-3 or TRBV12-4 to TRBJ2-3; a possible D gene is TRBD1 (5 bases). V dropped 4 bases and J dropped 2 bases, with 19 bases sitting between them. The CDR3 sequence is 17 residues long. CDR3 DNA sequence: TGTGCCAGCAGTTCTGCTGACGGGTCAGGGAACACAGATACGCAGTATTTT. Translating gives CASSSADGSGNTDTQYF.

The chain uses TRBV9 and TRBJ2-3; TRBD2 is a possible D gene (6 bases). The CDR3 consists of 16 residues. Germline CDR1 and CDR2: SGDLS and YYNGEE. Trimming shortened V by 0 bases and J by 6 bases, and 17 bases separated the two germline ends. CDR3: CASSVDSGGGMDTQYF. CDR3 nucleotide sequence: TGTGCCAGCAGCGTAGATAGCGGTGGAGGTATGGATACGCAGTATTTT.

This clonotype has at least ten counts. The rearrangement joins TRBV20-1 to TRBJ2-7; D is tentatively TRBD1 or TRBD2 (6 bases each). This CDR3 is built from 14 residues. CDR1 and CDR2 from the germline V gene are DFQATT and SNEGSKA (reference sequence). The V end was cut by 0 bases, the J end by 0 bases, with 9 bases between. In DNA, the CDR3 is TGCAGTGCTAGAGAAGGGGGGAGCTCCTACGAGCAGTACTTC. The encoded protein is CSAREGGSSYEQYF.